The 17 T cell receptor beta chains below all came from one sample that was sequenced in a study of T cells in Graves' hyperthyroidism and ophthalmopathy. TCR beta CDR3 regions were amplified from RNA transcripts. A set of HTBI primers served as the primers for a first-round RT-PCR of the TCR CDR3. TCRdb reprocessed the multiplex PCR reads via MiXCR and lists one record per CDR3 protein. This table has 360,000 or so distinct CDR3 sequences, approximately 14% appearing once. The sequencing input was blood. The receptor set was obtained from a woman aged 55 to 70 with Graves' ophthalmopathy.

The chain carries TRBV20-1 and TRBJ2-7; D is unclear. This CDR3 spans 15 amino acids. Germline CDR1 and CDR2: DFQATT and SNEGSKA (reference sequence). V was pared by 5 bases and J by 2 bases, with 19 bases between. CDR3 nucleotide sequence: TGCAGTGCTCTCTCGGGTCGTGGTACCCCCTACGAGCAGTACTTC. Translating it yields CSALSGRGTPYEQYF.

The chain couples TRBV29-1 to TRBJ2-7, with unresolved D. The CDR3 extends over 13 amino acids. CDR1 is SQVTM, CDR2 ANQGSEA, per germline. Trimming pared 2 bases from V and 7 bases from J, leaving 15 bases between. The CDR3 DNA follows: TGCAGCGTTGAATACCAAGAAATTCCGGAGCAGTACTTC. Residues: CSVEYQEIPEQYF.

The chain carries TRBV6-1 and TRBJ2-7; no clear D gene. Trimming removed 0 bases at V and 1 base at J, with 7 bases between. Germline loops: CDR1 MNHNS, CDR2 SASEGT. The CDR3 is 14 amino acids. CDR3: CASSEASHSYEQYF. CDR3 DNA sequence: TGTGCCAGCAGTGAAGCATCACATTCCTACGAGCAGTACTTC.

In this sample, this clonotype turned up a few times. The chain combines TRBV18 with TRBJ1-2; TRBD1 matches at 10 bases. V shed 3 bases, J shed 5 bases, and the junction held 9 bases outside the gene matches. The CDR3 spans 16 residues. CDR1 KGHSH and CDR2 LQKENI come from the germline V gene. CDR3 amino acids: CASSPGQGDLIYGYTF. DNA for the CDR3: TGTGCCAGCTCACCCGGACAGGGGGATTTAATATATGGCTACACCTTC.

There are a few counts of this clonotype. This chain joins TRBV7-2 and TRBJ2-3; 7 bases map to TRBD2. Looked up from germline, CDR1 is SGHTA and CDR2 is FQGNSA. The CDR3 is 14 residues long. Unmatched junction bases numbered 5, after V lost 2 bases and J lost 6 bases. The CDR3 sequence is CASSLWSSGDTQYF. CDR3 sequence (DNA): TGTGCCAGCAGCTTATGGAGTAGCGGGGATACGCAGTATTTT.

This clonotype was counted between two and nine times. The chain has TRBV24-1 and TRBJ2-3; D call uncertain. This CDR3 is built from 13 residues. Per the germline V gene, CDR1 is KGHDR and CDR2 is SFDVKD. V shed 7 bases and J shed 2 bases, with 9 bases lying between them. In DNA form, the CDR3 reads TGTGCCACCAGCGCCGTAAACACAGATACGCAGTATTTT. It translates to CATSAVNTDTQYF.

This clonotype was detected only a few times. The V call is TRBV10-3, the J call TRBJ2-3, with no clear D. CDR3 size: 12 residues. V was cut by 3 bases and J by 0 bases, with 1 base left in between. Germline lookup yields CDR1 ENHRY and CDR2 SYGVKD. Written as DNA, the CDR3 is TGTGCCATCAGTGAAAGCACAGATACGCAGTATTTT. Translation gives CAISESTDTQYF.

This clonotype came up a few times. As DNA, the CDR3 is TGCGCCAGCAGCTCTACGACAGGGGGCTTGCAGCCCCAGCATTTT. This encodes CASSSTTGGLQPQHF. V and J are TRBV5-1 and TRBJ1-5; 10 bases fit TRBD1. Germline CDR1 and CDR2: SGHRS and YFSETQ. The CDR3 loop spans 15 amino acids. Trimming took 3 bases from V and 7 from J; bases not matched to a gene: 7.

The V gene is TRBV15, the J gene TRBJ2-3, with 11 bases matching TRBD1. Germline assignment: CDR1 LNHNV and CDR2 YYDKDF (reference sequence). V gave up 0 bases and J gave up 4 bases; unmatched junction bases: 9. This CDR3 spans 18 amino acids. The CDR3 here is CATSRDPNPGQGADTQYF. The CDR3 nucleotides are TGTGCCACCAGCAGAGATCCCAACCCGGGACAGGGGGCAGATACGCAGTATTTT.

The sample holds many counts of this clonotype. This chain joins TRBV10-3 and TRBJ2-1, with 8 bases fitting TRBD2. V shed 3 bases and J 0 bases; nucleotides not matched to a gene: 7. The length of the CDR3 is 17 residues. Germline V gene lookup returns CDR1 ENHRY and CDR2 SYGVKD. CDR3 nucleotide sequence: TGTGCCATCAGTGAATCCCCGCGGGAGGTCTCCTACAATGAGCAGTTCTTC. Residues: CAISESPREVSYNEQFF.

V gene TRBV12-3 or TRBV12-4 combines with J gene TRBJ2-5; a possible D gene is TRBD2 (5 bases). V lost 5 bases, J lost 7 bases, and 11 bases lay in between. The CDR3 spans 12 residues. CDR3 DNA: TGTGCCAGCAGTAATTCACGGGGGACCCAGTACTTC. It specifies CASSNSRGTQYF.

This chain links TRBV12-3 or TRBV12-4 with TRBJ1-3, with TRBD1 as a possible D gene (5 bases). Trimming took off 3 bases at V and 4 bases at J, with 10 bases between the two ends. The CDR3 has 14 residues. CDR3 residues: CASSFGGYGNTIYF. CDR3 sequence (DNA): TGTGCCAGCAGTTTCGGGGGGTACGGAAACACCATATATTTT.

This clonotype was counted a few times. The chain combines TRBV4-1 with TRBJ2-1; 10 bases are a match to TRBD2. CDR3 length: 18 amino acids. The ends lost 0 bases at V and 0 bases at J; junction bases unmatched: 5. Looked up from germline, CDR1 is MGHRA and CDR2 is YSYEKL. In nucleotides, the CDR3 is TGCGCCAGCAGCCAAGAGGGACTAGCGTCAAGCTCCTACAATGAGCAGTTCTTC. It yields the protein CASSQEGLASSSYNEQFF.

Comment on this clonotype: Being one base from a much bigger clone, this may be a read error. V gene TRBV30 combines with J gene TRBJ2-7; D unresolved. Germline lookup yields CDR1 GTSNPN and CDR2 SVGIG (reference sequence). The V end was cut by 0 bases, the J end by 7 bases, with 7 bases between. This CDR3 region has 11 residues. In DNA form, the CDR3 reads TGTGCCTGGAGTGTAAACAATGAGCAGTACTTC. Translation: CAWSVNNEQYF.

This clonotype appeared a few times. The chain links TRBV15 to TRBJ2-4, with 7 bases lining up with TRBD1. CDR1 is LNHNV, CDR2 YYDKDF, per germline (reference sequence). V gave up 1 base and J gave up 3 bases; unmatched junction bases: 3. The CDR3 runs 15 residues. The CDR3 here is CATSRAGTVKNIQYF. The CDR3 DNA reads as TGTGCCACCAGCAGAGCCGGGACAGTCAAAAACATTCAGTACTTC.

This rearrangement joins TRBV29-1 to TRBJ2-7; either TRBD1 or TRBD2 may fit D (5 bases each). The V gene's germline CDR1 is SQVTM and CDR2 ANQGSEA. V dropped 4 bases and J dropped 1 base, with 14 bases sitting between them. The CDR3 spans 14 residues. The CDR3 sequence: CSVAGQGVSYEQYF. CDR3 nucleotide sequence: TGCAGCGTTGCAGGCCAGGGAGTTTCCTACGAGCAGTACTTC.

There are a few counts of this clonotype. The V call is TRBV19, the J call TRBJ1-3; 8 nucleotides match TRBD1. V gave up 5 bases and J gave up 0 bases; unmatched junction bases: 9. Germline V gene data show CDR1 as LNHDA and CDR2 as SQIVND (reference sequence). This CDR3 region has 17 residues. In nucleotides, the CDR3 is TGTGCCAGTAGTCCCTGGGACAGGATGCTCTCTGGAAACACCATATATTTT. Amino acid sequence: CASSPWDRMLSGNTIYF.